The entry that follows covers one T cell receptor (beta chain) sequence. V lost 4 bases, J lost 5 bases, and 29 bases lay in between. Germline-derived CDR1 and CDR2 are SGHNT and YENEEA. CDR3 size: 19 residues. Assay: immunoSEQ multiplex PCR; the TCRdb copy retains only in-frame clones and omits some. The sample gives about 260,000 clones, around 84% of which show up once; around 3.9% is in the top ten. The sample is drawn from a study of blood T cell repertoires in COVID-19. The sequenced sample consisted of PBMCs or T cells enriched from blood (not recorded which). This TCR came from a man aged 25 to 40 with acute COVID-19. The V gene is TRBV11-3, the J gene TRBJ2-5; D not resolved. CDR3 region: CASSSTFSLRLGPPETQYF. CDR3 DNA: TGTGCCAGCAGCTCGACGTTCTCATTGCGTCTTGGGCCCCCGGAGACCCAGTACTTC.